This T cell receptor beta chain was identified in a study of blood T cell repertoires in COVID-19. Turning to the study itself: Samples of COVID-19 (acute and convalescent) were obtained from the United States, Italy and Spain. Nucleic acid was either cDNA or gDNA, and it came from T cells, B-cell-depleted T cells, or PBMCs.

Original methodology: For nucleated cells, counts were estimated from reference gene primer amplification. Sequencing was performed with immunoSEQ multiplex PCR; in TCRdb, only in-frame clones are kept and a portion is missing. V and J calls and clone size come straight from that table; D and trimming were deduced from the DNA. The data contain around 250,000 clones, about four fifths of them singletons. This CDR3 region has 13 residues. Germline CDR1 MRHNA, CDR2 SNTAGT. V gave up 5 bases and J gave up 10 bases, with 15 bases separating them. This chain links TRBV6-4 with TRBJ2-1; no clear D gene. Sequenced input: peripheral blood. The sequence was collected from a man of 80 years or more with acute or convalescent COVID-19. CDR3 in DNA: TGTGCCAGCAGTTACATGGCTGGGCGCGAGCAGTTCTTC. Its protein is CASSYMAGREQFF.